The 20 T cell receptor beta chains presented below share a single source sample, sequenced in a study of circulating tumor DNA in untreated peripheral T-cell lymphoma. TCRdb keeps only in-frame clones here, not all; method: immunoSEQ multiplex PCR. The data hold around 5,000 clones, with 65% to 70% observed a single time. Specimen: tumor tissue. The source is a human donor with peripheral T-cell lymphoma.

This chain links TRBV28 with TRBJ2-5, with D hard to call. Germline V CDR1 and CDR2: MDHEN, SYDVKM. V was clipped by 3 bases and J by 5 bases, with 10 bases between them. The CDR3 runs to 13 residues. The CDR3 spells CASSFSPYETQYF. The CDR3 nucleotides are TGTGCCAGCAGTTTTTCCCCCTATGAGACCCAGTACTTC.

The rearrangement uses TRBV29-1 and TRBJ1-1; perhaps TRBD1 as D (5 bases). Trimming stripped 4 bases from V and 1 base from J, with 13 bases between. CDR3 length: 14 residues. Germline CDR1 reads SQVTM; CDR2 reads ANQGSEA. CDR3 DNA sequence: TGCAGCGTTGTCAGGGCAACAGAGAACACTGAAGCTTTCTTT. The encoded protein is CSVVRATENTEAFF.

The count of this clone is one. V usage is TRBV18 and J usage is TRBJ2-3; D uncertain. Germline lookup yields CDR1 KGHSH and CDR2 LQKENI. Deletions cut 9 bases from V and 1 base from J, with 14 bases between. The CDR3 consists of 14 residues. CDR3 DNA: TGTGCCAGTTCTCGGGTAGGAGGCACAGATACGCAGTATTTT. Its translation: CASSRVGGTDTQYF.

CDR3 DNA: TGTGCCAGCAGCCCCGGACAGTACACAGATACGCAGTATTTT. As protein: CASSPGQYTDTQYF. V usage is TRBV6-4 and J usage is TRBJ2-3, with TRBD1 as a possible D gene (6 bases). Looked up from germline, CDR1 is MRHNA and CDR2 is SNTAGT. V lost 6 bases to trimming and J lost 2 bases, with 12 bases between them. The CDR3 is 14 residues long.

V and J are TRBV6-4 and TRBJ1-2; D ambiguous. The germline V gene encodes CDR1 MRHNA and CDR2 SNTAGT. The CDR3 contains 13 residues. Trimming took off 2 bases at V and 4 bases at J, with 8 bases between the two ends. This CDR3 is CASSDSVSYGYTF. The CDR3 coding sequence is TGTGCCAGCAGTGACAGCGTTAGCTATGGCTACACCTTC.

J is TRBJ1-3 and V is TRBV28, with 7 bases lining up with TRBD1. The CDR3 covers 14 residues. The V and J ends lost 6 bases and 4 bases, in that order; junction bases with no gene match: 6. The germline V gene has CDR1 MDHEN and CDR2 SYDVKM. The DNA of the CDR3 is TGTGCCAGCAGCCGAGGGGGCGCCGGAAACACCATATATTTT. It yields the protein CASSRGGAGNTIYF.

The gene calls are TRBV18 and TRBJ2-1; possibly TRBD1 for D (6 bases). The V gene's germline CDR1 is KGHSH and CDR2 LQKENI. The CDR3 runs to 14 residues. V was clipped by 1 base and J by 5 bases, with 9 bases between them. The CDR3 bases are TGTGCCAGCTCACCACAGGACAGAGACAATGAGCAGTTCTTC. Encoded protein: CASSPQDRDNEQFF.

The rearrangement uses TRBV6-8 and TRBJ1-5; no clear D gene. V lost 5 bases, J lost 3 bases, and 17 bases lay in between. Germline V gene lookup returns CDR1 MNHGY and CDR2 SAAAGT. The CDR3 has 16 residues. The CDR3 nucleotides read TGTGCCAGCAGTGCCACAAGATTATCATTCAATCAGCCCCAGCATTTT. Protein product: CASSATRLSFNQPQHF.

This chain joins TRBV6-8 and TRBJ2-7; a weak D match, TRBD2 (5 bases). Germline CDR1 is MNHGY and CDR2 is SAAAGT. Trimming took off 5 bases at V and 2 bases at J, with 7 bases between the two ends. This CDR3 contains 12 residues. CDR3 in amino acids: CASSPGTYEQYF. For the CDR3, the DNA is TGTGCCAGCAGTCCGGGGACCTACGAGCAGTACTTC.

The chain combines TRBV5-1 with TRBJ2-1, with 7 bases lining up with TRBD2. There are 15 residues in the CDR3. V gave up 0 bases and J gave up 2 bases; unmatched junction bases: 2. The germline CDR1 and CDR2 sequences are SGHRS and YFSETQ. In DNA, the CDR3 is TGCGCCAGCAGCTTGGACGGGAGGACCTACAATGAGCAGTTCTTC. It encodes CASSLDGRTYNEQFF.

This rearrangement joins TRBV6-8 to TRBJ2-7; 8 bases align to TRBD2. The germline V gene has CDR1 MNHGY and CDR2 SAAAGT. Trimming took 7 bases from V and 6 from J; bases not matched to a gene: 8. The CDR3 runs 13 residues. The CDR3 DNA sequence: TGTGCCAGCACCTCTCCGGGAGGGGGCGAGCAGTACTTC. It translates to CASTSPGGGEQYF.

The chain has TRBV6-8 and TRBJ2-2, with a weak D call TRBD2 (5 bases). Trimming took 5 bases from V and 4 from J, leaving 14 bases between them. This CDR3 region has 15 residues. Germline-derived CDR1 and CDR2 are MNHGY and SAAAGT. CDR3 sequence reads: CASSPLVGFTGELFF. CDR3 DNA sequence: TGTGCCAGCAGTCCACTAGTAGGATTCACCGGGGAGCTGTTTTTT.

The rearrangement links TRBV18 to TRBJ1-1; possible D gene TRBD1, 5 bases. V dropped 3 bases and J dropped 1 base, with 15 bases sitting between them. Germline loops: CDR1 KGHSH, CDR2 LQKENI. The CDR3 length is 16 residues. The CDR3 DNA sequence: TGTGCCAGCTCACCTTTGACCGGTGGGGCGAACACTGAAGCTTTCTTT. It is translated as CASSPLTGGANTEAFF.

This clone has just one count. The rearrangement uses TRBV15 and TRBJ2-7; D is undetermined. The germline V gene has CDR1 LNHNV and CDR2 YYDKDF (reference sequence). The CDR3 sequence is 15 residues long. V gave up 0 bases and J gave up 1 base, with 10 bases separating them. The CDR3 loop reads CATSRDPYGSYEQYF. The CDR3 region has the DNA TGTGCCACCAGCAGAGACCCCTACGGATCCTACGAGCAGTACTTC. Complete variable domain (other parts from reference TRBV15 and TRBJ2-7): DAMVIQNPRYQVTQFGKPVTLSCSQTLNHNVMYWYQQKSSQAPKLLFHYYDKDFNNEADTPDNFQSRRPNTSFCFLDIRSPGLGDTAMYLCATSRDPYGSYEQYFGPGTRLTVT.

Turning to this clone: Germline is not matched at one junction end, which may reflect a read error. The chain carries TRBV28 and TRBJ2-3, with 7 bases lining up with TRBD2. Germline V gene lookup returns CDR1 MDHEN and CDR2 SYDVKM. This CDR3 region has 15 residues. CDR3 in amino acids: CASEASGGGTNTQYF. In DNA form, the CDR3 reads TGTGCCAGCGAGGCGTCGGGAGGCGGCACAAATACGCAGTATTTT.

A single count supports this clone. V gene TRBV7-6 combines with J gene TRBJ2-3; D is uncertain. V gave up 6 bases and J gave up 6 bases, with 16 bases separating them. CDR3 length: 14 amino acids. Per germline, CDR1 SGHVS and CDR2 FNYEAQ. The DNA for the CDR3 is TGTGCCAGCAGTCCTAGTATCCTGGCGGATACGCAGTATTTT. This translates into CASSPSILADTQYF.

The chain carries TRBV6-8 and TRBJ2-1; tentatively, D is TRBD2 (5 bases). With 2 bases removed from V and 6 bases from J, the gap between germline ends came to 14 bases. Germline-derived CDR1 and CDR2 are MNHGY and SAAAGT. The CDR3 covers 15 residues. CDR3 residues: CASSYRVGEFNEQFF. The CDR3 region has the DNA TGTGCCAGCAGTTACCGTGTCGGGGAGTTCAATGAGCAGTTCTTC.

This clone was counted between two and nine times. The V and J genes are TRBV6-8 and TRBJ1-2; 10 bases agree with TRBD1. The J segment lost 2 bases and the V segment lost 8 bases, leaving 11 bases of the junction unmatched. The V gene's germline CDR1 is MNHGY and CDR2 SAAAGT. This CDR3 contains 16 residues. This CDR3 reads CASRPGQGSQNYGYTF. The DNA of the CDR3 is TGTGCCAGCCGACCGGGACAGGGGTCCCAAAACTATGGCTACACCTTC.

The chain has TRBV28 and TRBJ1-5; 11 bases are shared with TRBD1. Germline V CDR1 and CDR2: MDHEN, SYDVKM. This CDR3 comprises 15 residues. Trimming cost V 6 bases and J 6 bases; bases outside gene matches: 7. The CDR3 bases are TGTGCCAGCAGGAGGGCCGGACAGGGGGCTCAGCCCCAGCATTTT. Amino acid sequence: CASRRAGQGAQPQHF.

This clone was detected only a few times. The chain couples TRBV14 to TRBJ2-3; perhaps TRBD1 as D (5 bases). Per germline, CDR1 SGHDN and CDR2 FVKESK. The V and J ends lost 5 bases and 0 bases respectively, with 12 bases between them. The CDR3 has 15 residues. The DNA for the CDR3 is TGTGCCAGCAGCGGTCTTGGGGCGAGCACAGATACGCAGTATTTT. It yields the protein CASSGLGASTDTQYF.